This T cell receptor beta chain was sequenced during a study of cytomegalovirus exposure and HLA in healthy donors. Study-level points and caveats: Association of 15,000 to 20,000 TCR beta sequences with HLA alleles was found at 0.05 false discovery rate in a later analysis.

The study ran its PCR with 60 Vbeta and 13 Jbeta primers. Clones were sequenced by immunoSEQ multiplex PCR, and TCRdb holds only the in-frame ones, with some missing. This table has 120,000 to 150,000 clones, about 79% appearing once. A remark on this clone: Antigen: not known.

V lost 4 bases, J lost 2 bases, and 8 bases stayed unmatched. Germline CDR1 reads SGHKS; CDR2 reads YYEKEE (reference sequence). The CDR3 sequence is 15 residues long. The rearrangement links TRBV5-5 to TRBJ1-1, with 7 positions matching TRBD1. The source is a woman aged 25 to 39 in good health and CMV-seronegative. Sequencing used PBMCs. The chain's CDR3 is CASSPADRVNTEAFF. The CDR3 bases are TGTGCCAGCAGCCCAGCTGACAGGGTTAACACTGAAGCTTTCTTT.